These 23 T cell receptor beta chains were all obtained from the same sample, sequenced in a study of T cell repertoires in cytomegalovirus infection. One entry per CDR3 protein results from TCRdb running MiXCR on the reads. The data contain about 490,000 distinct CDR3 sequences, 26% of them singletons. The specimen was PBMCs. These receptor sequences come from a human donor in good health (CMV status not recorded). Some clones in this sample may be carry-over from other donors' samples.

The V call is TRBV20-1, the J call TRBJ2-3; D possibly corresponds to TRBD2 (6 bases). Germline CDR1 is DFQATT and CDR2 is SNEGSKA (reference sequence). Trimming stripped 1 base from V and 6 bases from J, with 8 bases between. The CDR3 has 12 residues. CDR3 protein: CSARAGLDTQYF. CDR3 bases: TGCAGTGCTAGAGCGGGACTTGATACGCAGTATTTT.

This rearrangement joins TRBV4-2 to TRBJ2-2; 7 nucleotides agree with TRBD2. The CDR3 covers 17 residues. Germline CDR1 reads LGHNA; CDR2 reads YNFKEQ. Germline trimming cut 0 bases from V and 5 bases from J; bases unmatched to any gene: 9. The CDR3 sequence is CASSQDSPPRGTGELFF. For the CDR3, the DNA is TGTGCCAGCAGCCAAGACTCCCCGCCGCGGGGGACCGGGGAGCTGTTTTTT.

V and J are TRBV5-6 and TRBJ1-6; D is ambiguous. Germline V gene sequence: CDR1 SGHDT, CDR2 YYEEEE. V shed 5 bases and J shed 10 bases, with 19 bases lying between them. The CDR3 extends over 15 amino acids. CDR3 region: CASSPRSNIGSPLHF. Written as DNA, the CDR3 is TGTGCCAGCAGTCCCCGCTCTAATATCGGGTCACCCCTCCACTTT.

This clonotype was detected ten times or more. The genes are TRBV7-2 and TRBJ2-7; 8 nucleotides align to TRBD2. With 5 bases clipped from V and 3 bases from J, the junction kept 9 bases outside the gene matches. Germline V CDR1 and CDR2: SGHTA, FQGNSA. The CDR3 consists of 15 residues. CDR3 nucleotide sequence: TGTGCCAGCAGCCCCAGCGGGAGAAATGGCTACGAGCAGTACTTC. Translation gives CASSPSGRNGYEQYF.

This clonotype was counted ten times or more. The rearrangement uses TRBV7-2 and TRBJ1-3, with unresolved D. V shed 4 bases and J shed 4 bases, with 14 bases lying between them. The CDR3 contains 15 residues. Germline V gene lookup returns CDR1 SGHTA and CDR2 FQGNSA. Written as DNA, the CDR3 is TGTGCCAGCAGCTCCCTAGGCCTCAGCGGAAACACCATATATTTT. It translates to CASSSLGLSGNTIYF.

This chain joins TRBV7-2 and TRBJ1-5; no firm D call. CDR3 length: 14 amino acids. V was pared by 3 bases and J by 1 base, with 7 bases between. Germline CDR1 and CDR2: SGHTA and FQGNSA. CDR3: CASSFGVSNQPQHF. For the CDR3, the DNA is TGTGCCAGCAGCTTCGGGGTGAGCAATCAGCCCCAGCATTTT.

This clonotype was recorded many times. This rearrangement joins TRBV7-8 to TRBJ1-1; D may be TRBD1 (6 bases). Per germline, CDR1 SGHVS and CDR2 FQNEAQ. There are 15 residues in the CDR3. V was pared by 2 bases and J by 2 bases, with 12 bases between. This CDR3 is CASSLSGGLNTEAFF. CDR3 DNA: TGTGCCAGCAGCTTATCGGGGGGCCTAAACACTGAAGCTTTCTTT.

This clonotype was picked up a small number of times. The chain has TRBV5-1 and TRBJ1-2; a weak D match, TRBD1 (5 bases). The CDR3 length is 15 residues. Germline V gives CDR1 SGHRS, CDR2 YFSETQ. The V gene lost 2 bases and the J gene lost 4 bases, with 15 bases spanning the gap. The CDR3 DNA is TGCGCCAGCAGCTTAAACAGAGTAGGGGCCTATGGCTACACCTTC. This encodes CASSLNRVGAYGYTF.

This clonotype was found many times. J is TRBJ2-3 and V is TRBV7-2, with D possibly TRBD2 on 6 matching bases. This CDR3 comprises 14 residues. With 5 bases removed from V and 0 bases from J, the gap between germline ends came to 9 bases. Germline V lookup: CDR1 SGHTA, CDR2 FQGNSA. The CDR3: CASSRTISTDTQYF. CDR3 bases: TGTGCCAGCAGCCGGACTATTAGCACAGATACGCAGTATTTT.

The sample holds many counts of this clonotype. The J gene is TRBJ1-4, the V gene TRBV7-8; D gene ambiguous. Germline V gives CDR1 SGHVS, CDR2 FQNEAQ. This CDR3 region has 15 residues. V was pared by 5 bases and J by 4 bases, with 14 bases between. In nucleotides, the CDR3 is TGTGCCAGCAGCCCAAGACGGGATAGTAATGAAAAACTGTTTTTT. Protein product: CASSPRRDSNEKLFF.

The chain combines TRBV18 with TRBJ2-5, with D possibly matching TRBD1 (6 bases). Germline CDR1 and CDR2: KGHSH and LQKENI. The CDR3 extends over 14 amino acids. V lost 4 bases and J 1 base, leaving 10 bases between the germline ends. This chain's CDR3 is CASSRGQAQETQYF. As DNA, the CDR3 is TGTGCCAGCTCACGGGGGCAGGCCCAAGAGACCCAGTACTTC.

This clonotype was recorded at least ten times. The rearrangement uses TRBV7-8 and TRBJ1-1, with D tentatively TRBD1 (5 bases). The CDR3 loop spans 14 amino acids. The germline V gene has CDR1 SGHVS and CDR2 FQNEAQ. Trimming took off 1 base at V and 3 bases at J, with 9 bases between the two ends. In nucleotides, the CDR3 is TGTGCCAGCAGCTTAGGGTCAGGGTACACTGAAGCTTTCTTT. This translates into CASSLGSGYTEAFF.

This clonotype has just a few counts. CDR3 sequence: CSALPGLAGAKDTQYF. Here the CDR3 DNA reads TGCAGTGCACTCCCGGGCCTAGCGGGAGCTAAAGATACGCAGTATTTT. This chain connects TRBV20-1 to TRBJ2-3, with 10 bases that match TRBD2. V shed 6 bases, J shed 5 bases, and the junction held 14 bases outside the gene matches. The CDR3 spans 16 residues. Germline-derived CDR1 and CDR2 are DFQATT and SNEGSKA (reference sequence).

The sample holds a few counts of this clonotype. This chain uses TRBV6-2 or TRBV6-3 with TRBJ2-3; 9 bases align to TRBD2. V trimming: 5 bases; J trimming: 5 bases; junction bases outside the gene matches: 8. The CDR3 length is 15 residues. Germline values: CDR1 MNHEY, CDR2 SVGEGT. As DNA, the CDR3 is TGTGCCAGCAGTCGGGGCGGGAGGGTTGGAGATACGCAGTATTTT. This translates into CASSRGGRVGDTQYF.

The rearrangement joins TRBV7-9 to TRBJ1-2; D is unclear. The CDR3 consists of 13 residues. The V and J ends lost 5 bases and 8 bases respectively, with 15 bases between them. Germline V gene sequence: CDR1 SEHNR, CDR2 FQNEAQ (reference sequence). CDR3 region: CASSVALSRGYTF. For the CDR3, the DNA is TGTGCCAGCAGCGTCGCCCTAAGTCGGGGCTACACCTTC.

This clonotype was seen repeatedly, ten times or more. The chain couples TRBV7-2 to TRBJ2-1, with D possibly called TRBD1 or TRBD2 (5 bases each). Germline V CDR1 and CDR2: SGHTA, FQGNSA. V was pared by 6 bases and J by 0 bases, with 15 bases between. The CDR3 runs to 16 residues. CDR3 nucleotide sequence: TGTGCCAGCAGAACGCCGGGACCCAGCTCCTACAATGAGCAGTTCTTC. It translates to CASRTPGPSSYNEQFF. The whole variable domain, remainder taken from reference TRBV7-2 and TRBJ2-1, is GAGVSQSPSNKVTEKGKDVELRCDPISGHTALYWYRQSLGQGLEFLIYFQGNSAPDKSGLPSDRFSAERTGGSVSTLTIQRTQQEDSAVYLCASRTPGPSSYNEQFFGPGTRLTVL.

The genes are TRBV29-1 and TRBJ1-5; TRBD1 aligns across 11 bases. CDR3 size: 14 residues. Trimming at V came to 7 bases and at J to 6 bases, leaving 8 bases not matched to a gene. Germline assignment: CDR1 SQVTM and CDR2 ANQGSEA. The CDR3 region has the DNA TGCAGCGCACAGGGACAGGGGGTCGGTCAGCCCCAGCATTTT. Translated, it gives CSAQGQGVGQPQHF.

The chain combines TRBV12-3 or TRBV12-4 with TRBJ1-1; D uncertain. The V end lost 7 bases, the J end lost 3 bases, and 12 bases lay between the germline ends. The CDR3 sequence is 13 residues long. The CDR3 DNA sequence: TGTGCCAGCACCCCCATTGGATACACTGAAGCTTTCTTT. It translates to CASTPIGYTEAFF.

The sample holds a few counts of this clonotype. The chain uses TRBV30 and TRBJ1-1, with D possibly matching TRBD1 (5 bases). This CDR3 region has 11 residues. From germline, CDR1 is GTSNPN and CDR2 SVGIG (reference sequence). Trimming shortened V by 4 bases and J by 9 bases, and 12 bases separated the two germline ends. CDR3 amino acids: CAWTMGPQAFF. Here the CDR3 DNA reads TGTGCCTGGACCATGGGACCACAAGCTTTCTTT. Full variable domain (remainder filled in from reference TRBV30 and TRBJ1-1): SQTIHQWPATLVQPVGSPLSLECTVEGTSNPNLYWYRQAAGRGLQLLFYSVGIGQISSEVPQNLSASRPQDRQFILSSKKLLLSDSGFYLCAWTMGPQAFFGQGTRLTVV.

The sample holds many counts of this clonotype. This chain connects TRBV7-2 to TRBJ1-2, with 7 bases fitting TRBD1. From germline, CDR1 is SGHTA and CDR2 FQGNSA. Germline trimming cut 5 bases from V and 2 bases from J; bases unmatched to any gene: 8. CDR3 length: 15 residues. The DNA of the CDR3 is TGTGCCAGCAGCACCTACGACAGGGCCAACTATGGCTACACCTTC. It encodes CASSTYDRANYGYTF. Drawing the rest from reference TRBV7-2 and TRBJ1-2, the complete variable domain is GAGVSQSPSNKVTEKGKDVELRCDPISGHTALYWYRQSLGQGLEFLIYFQGNSAPDKSGLPSDRFSAERTGGSVSTLTIQRTQQEDSAVYLCASSTYDRANYGYTFGSGTRLTVV.

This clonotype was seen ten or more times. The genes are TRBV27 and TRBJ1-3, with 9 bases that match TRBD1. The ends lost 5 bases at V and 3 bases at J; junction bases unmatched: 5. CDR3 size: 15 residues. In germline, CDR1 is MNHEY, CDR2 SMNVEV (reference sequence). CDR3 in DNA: TGTGCCAGCAGTCCGGGACAGGGACTTGGAAACACCATATATTTT. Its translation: CASSPGQGLGNTIYF.

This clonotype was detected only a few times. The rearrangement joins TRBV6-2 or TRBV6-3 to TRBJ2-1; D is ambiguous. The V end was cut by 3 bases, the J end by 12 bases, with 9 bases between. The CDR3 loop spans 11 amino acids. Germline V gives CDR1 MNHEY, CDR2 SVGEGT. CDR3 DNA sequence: TGTGCCAGCAGTTATCTAGTGTGGCAGTTCTTC. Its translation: CASSYLVWQFF.

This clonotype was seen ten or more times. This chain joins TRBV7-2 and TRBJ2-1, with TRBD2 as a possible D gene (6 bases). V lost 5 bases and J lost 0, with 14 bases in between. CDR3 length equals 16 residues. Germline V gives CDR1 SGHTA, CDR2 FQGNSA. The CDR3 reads CASSQTGGYSYNEQFF. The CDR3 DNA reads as TGTGCCAGCAGCCAAACCGGGGGTTACTCCTACAATGAGCAGTTCTTC.